These 27 T cell receptor beta chains share one sample of origin, sequenced in a study of identical twins. TCRdb re-analysed the 5' RACE reads in MiXCR, keeping a single row per CDR3 protein. Among 400,000 to 600,000 distinct CDR3 sequences listed, approximately 20% were seen once. Separately, the same data were catalogued under a study of yellow fever vaccine responses in identical twins.

The sequenced sample consisted of CD4+ T cells sorted from blood. These receptors were taken from a woman under 30 in good health.

This clonotype is a singleton in its sample. CDR3 bases: TGCGCCAGCTGTGAGGCAACTAATGAAAAACTGTTTTTT. Translated: CASCEATNEKLFF. V and J are TRBV5-1 and TRBJ1-4; D not certain. V shed 7 bases and J shed 0 bases, with 7 bases lying between them. The germline gives CDR1 SGHRS, CDR2 YFSETQ. The CDR3 extends over 13 amino acids.

This clonotype showed up just a few times. The J gene is TRBJ1-2, the V gene TRBV12-3 or TRBV12-4; TRBD1 matches at 12 bases. This CDR3 is built from 15 residues. The V segment lost 5 bases and the J segment 5 bases; nucleotides outside the gene matches: 6. The CDR3 sequence is CASSPGTGGRYGYTF. CDR3 coding DNA: TGTGCCAGCAGTCCCGGGACAGGGGGCCGGTATGGCTACACCTTC.

This clonotype was counted many times. This chain uses TRBV12-3 or TRBV12-4 with TRBJ2-5; TRBD2 agrees at 9 bases. The CDR3 consists of 15 residues. Trimming at V came to 4 bases and at J to 5 bases, leaving 8 bases not matched to a gene. The DNA of the CDR3 is TGTGCCAGCAGTTCGGGTGGGACTAGCTTGGAGACCCAGTACTTC. Protein sequence: CASSSGGTSLETQYF.

This clonotype was observed a few times. The chain employs TRBV21-1 and TRBJ2-1; the DNA was not used to check the table's D call, TRBD1. TRBV21-1 is a pseudogene. The CDR3 is 22 residues long. CDR3 nucleotide sequence: TGTGCCAGCAGCAGTCTCCCCCGGGGACAGGGGGCTACCCCCCACTCCTACAATGAGCAGTTCTTC. Translated: CASSSLPRGQGATPHSYNEQFF.

This clonotype showed up just a few times. This sequence joins TRBV29-1 and TRBJ1-1; D is unresolved. This CDR3 has 14 residues. Trimming cost V 0 bases and J 6 bases, with 14 bases left between them. Per germline, CDR1 SQVTM and CDR2 ANQGSEA. CDR3 protein: CSVEDVGGGAEAFF. Written as DNA, the CDR3 is TGCAGCGTTGAAGATGTTGGAGGTGGAGCTGAAGCTTTCTTT.

V and J are TRBV3-1 and TRBJ2-1, with 11 bases fitting TRBD2. The V and J ends lost 6 bases and 5 bases, in that order; junction bases with no gene match: 9. Per germline, CDR1 LGHDT and CDR2 YNNKEL (reference sequence). CDR3 size: 16 residues. The CDR3 DNA reads TGTGCCAGCAGTCGCCGGTTAGCGGGGGGGAACAATGAGCAGTTCTTC. Its protein product is CASSRRLAGGNNEQFF.

A few counts support this clonotype. The V gene is TRBV7-8, the J gene TRBJ1-3; a possible D gene is TRBD1 (5 bases). Trimming cost V 3 bases and J 3 bases, with 12 bases left between them. There are 15 residues in the CDR3. Germline lookup yields CDR1 SGHVS and CDR2 FQNEAQ. CDR3 residues: CASSLGDWSGNTIYF. The CDR3 bases are TGTGCCAGCAGCTTGGGGGATTGGAGTGGAAACACCATATATTTT.

Only a few counts were recorded for this clonotype. V is TRBV5-6 and J is TRBJ1-2; 8 positions agree with TRBD1. With 0 bases clipped from V and 4 bases from J, the junction kept 5 bases outside the gene matches. CDR3 length: 15 amino acids. CDR1 SGHDT and CDR2 YYEEEE come from the germline V gene. The CDR3 region is CASSLGPGGTYGYTF. DNA of the CDR3: TGTGCCAGCAGCTTGGGTCCAGGGGGCACCTATGGCTACACCTTC. The full variable domain, in which reference TRBV5-6 and TRBJ1-2 provide the parts outside the CDR3, is DAGVTQSPTHLIKTRGQQVTLRCSPKSGHDTVSWYQQALGQGPQFIFQYYEEEERQRGNFPDRFSGHQFPNYSSELNVNALLLGDSALYLCASSLGPGGTYGYTFGSGTRLTVV.

In this sample, this clonotype turned up a few times. This rearrangement joins TRBV7-8 to TRBJ2-7; D remains ambiguous. The CDR3 covers 14 residues. V was shortened by 1 base and J by 3 bases, with 10 bases between the two germline ends. Germline CDR1 is SGHVS and CDR2 is FQNEAQ. CDR3 region: CASSLGLLNYEQYF. The CDR3 bases are TGTGCCAGCAGCTTAGGTTTACTAAACTACGAGCAGTACTTC.

This clonotype was found many times. DNA of the CDR3: TGTGCCAGCAGCTTTCTCCCGGGACTAGCGCCCACAGATACGCAGTATTTT. Translating it yields CASSFLPGLAPTDTQYF. V is TRBV11-2 and J is TRBJ2-3; TRBD2 aligns across 10 bases. The V gene's germline CDR1 is SGHAT and CDR2 FQNNGV. Trimming at V came to 3 bases and at J to 2 bases, leaving 8 bases not matched to a gene. The length of the CDR3 is 17 residues.

This clonotype was found a few times. The chain couples TRBV12-3 or TRBV12-4 to TRBJ1-5; perhaps TRBD1 as D (6 bases). The CDR3 spans 14 residues. Trimming took off 7 bases at V and 3 bases at J, with 13 bases between the two ends. The CDR3 loop reads CASTSTGYNQPQHF. Here the CDR3 DNA reads TGTGCCAGCACTTCTACAGGGTACAATCAGCCCCAGCATTTT.

In its sample, this clonotype was seen a few times. The J gene is TRBJ2-1, the V gene TRBV20-1; D gene ambiguous. Germline assignment: CDR1 DFQATT and CDR2 SNEGSKA (reference sequence). The CDR3 loop spans 15 amino acids. The V and J ends lost 5 bases and 4 bases respectively, with 18 bases between them. The CDR3 here is CSALVTNIKYNEQFF. As DNA, the CDR3 is TGCAGTGCTCTCGTTACCAATATCAAATACAATGAGCAGTTCTTC.

This clonotype was counted a few times. CDR3 residues: CASSPRDRGPYEQYV. The CDR3 DNA reads TGTGCCAGCAGCCCGAGGGACAGGGGGCCATACGAGCAGTACGTC. V and J are TRBV5-8 and TRBJ2-7; TRBD1 matches 12 bases. Looked up from germline, CDR1 is SGHTS and CDR2 is YDEGEE. The J segment lost 4 bases and the V segment lost 4 bases, leaving 6 bases of the junction unmatched. The CDR3 sequence is 15 residues long.

This clonotype has only a few counts. The gene calls are TRBV6-5 and TRBJ2-2; no definite D call. V gave up 4 bases and J gave up 0 bases, with 18 bases separating them. CDR3 length: 18 amino acids. The germline V gene encodes CDR1 MNHEY and CDR2 SVGAGI. The CDR3: CASSSLVEWNANTGELFF. The CDR3 DNA is TGTGCCAGCAGTTCATTGGTGGAGTGGAACGCGAACACCGGGGAGCTGTTTTTT.

The chain couples TRBV5-1 to TRBJ1-1, with D perhaps TRBD1 (6 bases). Germline V CDR1 and CDR2: SGHRS, YFSETQ. The CDR3 length is 13 residues. V lost 4 bases to trimming and J lost 4 bases, with 11 bases between them. The CDR3 coding sequence is TGCGCCAGCAGCACACAGGGTGCCACTGAAGCTTTCTTT. It encodes CASSTQGATEAFF.

J is TRBJ2-5 and V is TRBV4-1; D possibly corresponds to TRBD2 (6 bases). The germline V and J ends were trimmed by 0 bases and 4 bases, with 15 bases remaining between them. Germline CDR1 and CDR2: MGHRA and YSYEKL. CDR3 size: 16 residues. Here the CDR3 reads CASSQDPRRAGETQYF. Written as DNA, the CDR3 is TGCGCCAGCAGCCAAGACCCACGGAGGGCAGGAGAGACCCAGTACTTC.

The chain joins TRBV18 to TRBJ1-1, with TRBD1 identical over 7 bases. The CDR3 has 15 amino acids. CDR1 and CDR2 (germline): KGHSH, LQKENI. The J segment lost 3 bases and the V segment lost 3 bases, leaving 7 bases of the junction unmatched. For the CDR3, the DNA is TGTGCCAGCTCACCTCGACAGGGTAGGGACACTGAAGCTTTCTTT. Translated, it gives CASSPRQGRDTEAFF.

This clonotype was observed a few times. V is TRBV20-1 and J is TRBJ1-5; D gene uncertain. V lost 3 bases, J lost 4 bases, and 13 bases lay in between. Germline CDR1 DFQATT, CDR2 SNEGSKA (reference sequence). This CDR3 is built from 14 residues. The CDR3 protein is CSARGTMGNQPQHF. The CDR3 coding sequence is TGCAGTGCTAGGGGTACTATGGGGAATCAGCCCCAGCATTTT.

The chain employs TRBV6-5 and TRBJ2-1; D perhaps matches TRBD1 (5 bases). CDR1 is MNHEY and CDR2 is SVGAGI in the germline V gene. V was shortened by 2 bases and J by 5 bases, with 16 bases between the two germline ends. This CDR3 region has 16 residues. The CDR3 protein is CASSYTALTGDNEQFF. The DNA of the CDR3 is TGTGCCAGCAGTTACACGGCCCTTACAGGAGACAATGAGCAGTTCTTC.

The chain has TRBV27 and TRBJ2-5; 7 bases fit TRBD2. The V gene's germline CDR1 is MNHEY and CDR2 SMNVEV (reference sequence). Trimming took 5 bases from V and 9 from J; bases not matched to a gene: 18. CDR3 length: 16 residues. The CDR3 reads CASSPKERGSKRAQYF. Written as DNA, the CDR3 is TGTGCCAGCAGTCCCAAGGAGCGGGGTTCCAAGCGGGCCCAGTACTTC.

The chain has TRBV19 and TRBJ2-2; D is uncertain. V was pared by 7 bases and J by 3 bases, with 12 bases between. Germline V CDR1 and CDR2: LNHDA, SQIVND (reference sequence). The CDR3 covers 14 residues. The CDR3 loop reads CASTTGSYTGELFF. For the CDR3, the DNA is TGTGCCAGTACCACGGGTTCCTACACCGGGGAGCTGTTTTTT.

V is TRBV6-1 and J is TRBJ2-7, with D possibly TRBD2 on 5 matching bases. Germline CDR1 is MNHNS and CDR2 is SASEGT. The V and J ends lost 8 bases and 4 bases respectively, with 18 bases between them. The CDR3 length is 14 residues. The CDR3 is CASLSHASSYEQYV. CDR3 sequence (DNA): TGTGCCAGCCTCTCTCATGCTAGCTCTTACGAGCAGTACGTC.

This clonotype has more than one count but fewer than ten. V is TRBV12-5 and J is TRBJ2-7, with 13 bases aligning to TRBD2. The CDR3 is 17 residues long. After removal of 6 bases from V and 6 bases from J, the junction contained 14 bases not matched to a gene. Germline CDR1 is LGHNT and CDR2 is FRNRAP. The CDR3 sequence: CASGRGTSGILASEQYF. The CDR3, as DNA: TGTGCTAGTGGACGGGGGACTAGCGGGATTTTGGCTTCCGAGCAGTACTTC.

This clonotype was counted ten times or more. The V and J genes are TRBV7-9 and TRBJ2-7, with a tentative D call TRBD2 (5 bases). Germline loops: CDR1 SEHNR, CDR2 FQNEAQ (reference sequence). The CDR3 totals 14 residues. Trimming removed 5 bases at V and 5 bases at J, with 16 bases between. The CDR3 DNA reads as TGTGCCAGCAGCCCGCGAGGAGGCGTGAACGAGCAGTACTTC. The encoded protein is CASSPRGGVNEQYF.

The sample holds a few counts of this clonotype. The chain links TRBV4-2 to TRBJ1-6, with unresolved D. Germline V gives CDR1 LGHNA, CDR2 YNFKEQ. V was clipped by 0 bases and J by 0 bases, with 15 bases between them. This CDR3 has 19 residues. CDR3 in DNA: TGTGCCAGCAGCCAAGATCAGGTTGGCCAGAGCTCCTATAATTCACCCCTCCACTTT. Protein product: CASSQDQVGQSSYNSPLHF.

The chain uses TRBV20-1 and TRBJ2-1, with a weak D call TRBD2 (6 bases). The V and J ends lost 2 bases and 0 bases respectively, with 14 bases between them. Germline V gene data show CDR1 as DFQATT and CDR2 as SNEGSKA (reference sequence). The CDR3 is made up of 16 amino acids. The CDR3 reads CSARSGLLSSYNEQFF. Written as DNA, the CDR3 is TGCAGTGCTAGATCAGGACTACTGAGCTCCTACAATGAGCAGTTCTTC.

The genes are TRBV27 and TRBJ2-4; 7 bases are a match to TRBD1. CDR1 and CDR2 (germline): MNHEY, SMNVEV (reference sequence). V lost 6 bases and J lost 4; bases outside the gene matches: 3. The CDR3 is 13 amino acids. Here the CDR3 reads CASSPGQKNIQYF. The CDR3 DNA is TGTGCCAGCAGCCCGGGACAGAAAAACATTCAGTACTTC.